Presented here are 22 T cell receptor beta chains from one specimen sequenced in a study of esophageal squamous cell carcinoma under preoperative chemotherapy. Time point noted: before preoperative PTX-NDP chemotherapy. MiXCR, applied by TCRdb to the PCR reads, yields one record per CDR3 protein. The sample shows approximately 30,000 distinct CDR3 sequences, approximately 50% of them seen only once. This material was obtained from a patient given preoperative chemotherapy. The receptors shown here come from a human donor with esophageal squamous cell carcinoma. The donor label of this sample is uncertain.

V usage is TRBV5-6 and J usage is TRBJ2-7; D remains ambiguous. This CDR3 contains 13 residues. The germline V and J ends were trimmed by 0 bases and 6 bases, with 10 bases remaining between them. The germline CDR1 and CDR2 sequences are SGHDT and YYEEEE. The CDR3 DNA reads TGTGCCAGCAGCTTGGATCGGGCCCTCGAGCAGTACTTC. Translated: CASSLDRALEQYF.

This clonotype was found many times. The chain has TRBV6-5 and TRBJ2-4; either TRBD1 or TRBD2 may fit D (5 bases each). The CDR3 runs 18 residues. The V and J ends lost 4 bases and 1 base respectively, with 20 bases between them. Germline values: CDR1 MNHEY, CDR2 SVGAGI. CDR3 region: CASSSPTLGDGAKNIQYF. Here the CDR3 DNA reads TGTGCCAGCAGTTCCCCGACCTTGGGGGACGGCGCCAAAAACATTCAGTACTTC.

On this clonotype: One junction end does not reproduce the germline sequence, and a read error may be involved. The chain employs TRBV7-6 and TRBJ2-4; D may correspond to TRBD1 or TRBD2 (5 bases each). This CDR3 has 15 residues. Germline CDR1 and CDR2: SGHVS and FNYEAQ. The CDR3 DNA reads TGTGGCCGCGGCTCGGGGCCGAGAGCCAAAAACATTCAGTACTTT. It codes for CGRGSGPRAKNIQYF. The full variable domain, its missing parts supplied by reference TRBV7-6 and TRBJ2-4, is GAGVSQSPRYKVTKRGQDVALRCDPISGHVSLYWYRQALGQGPEFLTYFNYEAQQDKSGLPNDRFSAERPEGSISTLTIQRTEQRDSAMYRCGRGSGPRAKNIQYFGAGTRLSVL.

This clonotype has a count of ten or more. The chain combines TRBV27 with TRBJ1-1; the D is unclear. Germline V gives CDR1 MNHEY, CDR2 SMNVEV (reference sequence). This CDR3 comprises 14 residues. V lost 4 bases, J lost 1 base, and 10 bases lay in between. The CDR3 protein is CASSWTRENTEAFF. CDR3 nucleotides: TGTGCCAGCAGTTGGACCCGGGAGAACACTGAAGCTTTCTTT.

This clonotype has more than one count but fewer than ten. V usage is TRBV20-1 and J usage is TRBJ2-5; the D gene is possibly TRBD2 (6 bases). Trimming took off 0 bases at V and 5 bases at J, with 10 bases between the two ends. This CDR3 region has 13 residues. The germline gives CDR1 DFQATT, CDR2 SNEGSKA (reference sequence). CDR3 region: CSARDRGMETQYF. DNA of the CDR3: TGCAGTGCTAGAGACCGGGGGATGGAGACCCAGTACTTC.

This clonotype was recorded a few times. V and J are TRBV4-1 and TRBJ2-4; a possible D gene is TRBD2 (5 bases). The CDR3 length is 17 residues. From germline, CDR1 is MGHRA and CDR2 YSYEKL. V shed 0 bases and J shed 13 bases, with 25 bases lying between them. The CDR3 DNA sequence: TGCGCCAGCAGCCAAGAGGATTGGCGGGTGTCCTACAATGAGCAGTACTTC. It codes for CASSQEDWRVSYNEQYF.

CDR3 in amino acids: CASSLADEQFF. The CDR3, as DNA: TGTGCCAGCAGTTTAGCTGATGAGCAGTTCTTC. The V gene is TRBV6-2 or TRBV6-3, the J gene TRBJ2-1; D unresolved. The CDR3 contains 11 residues. Germline assignment: CDR1 MNHEY and CDR2 SVGEGT. The V end lost 4 bases, the J end lost 8 bases, and 6 bases lay between the germline ends.

This chain joins TRBV6-2 or TRBV6-3 and TRBJ2-1; a weak D match, TRBD1 (7 bases). Germline-derived CDR1 and CDR2 are MNHEY and SVGEGT. V lost 0 bases and J 2 bases, leaving 32 bases between the germline ends. The CDR3 contains 23 residues. The CDR3 DNA reads TGTGCCAGCAGTTACTCGTCCGGGCCCCCGGAGGGGGCGAGGGGCTTAGCCTACAATGAGCAGTTCTTC. Translating gives CASSYSSGPPEGARGLAYNEQFF.

As to this clonotype: Its ends do not fully match the called genes, so a read error is possible. V usage is TRBV7-2 and J usage is TRBJ2-3, with TRBD2 matching over 8 bases. CDR1 SGHTA and CDR2 FQGNSA come from the germline V gene. The CDR3 sequence is 15 residues long. The CDR3, as DNA: TGTGGCAGCAGCTCGGGGGGGAGTGCCGTAAATACGCAGTATTTC. Residues: CGSSSGGSAVNTQYF.

The chain recombines TRBV7-2 with TRBJ2-4; 7 positions agree with TRBD1. Germline values: CDR1 SGHTA, CDR2 FQGNSA. V dropped 1 base and J dropped 10; count of bases not matched to a gene: 16. This CDR3 is 17 amino acids long. The CDR3 DNA is TGTGCCAGCAGCTTAGTGAGGTTGGGACGAGGGACAGATATTCAGTACTTC. It specifies CASSLVRLGRGTDIQYF.

The CDR3 DNA reads as TGTGCCGGGGGTTACCGGGGCCGGAGCCGTGACACCCAGTACTTC. It yields the protein CAGGYRGRSRDTQYF. The chain is built from TRBV6-5 and TRBJ2-4; D might be TRBD1 or TRBD2, each matching 5 bases. The germline CDR1 and CDR2 sequences are MNHEY and SVGAGI. The V gene lost 11 bases and the J gene lost 13 bases, with 30 bases spanning the gap. The CDR3 is 15 amino acids.

A few counts support this clonotype. This chain uses TRBV12-3 or TRBV12-4 with TRBJ2-3, with D maybe TRBD2 (6 bases). This CDR3 comprises 15 residues. V was clipped by 2 bases and J by 1 base, with 10 bases between them. CDR3 residues: CASSLSGEGTDTQYF. The CDR3 bases are TGTGCCAGCAGTTTATCGGGAGAGGGCACAGATACGCAGTATTTT.

The CDR3 protein is CASSPPGTRKTQYF. The CDR3 DNA reads TGTGCCAGCAGCCCACCCGGGACACGGAAGACCCAGTACTTC. The J gene is TRBJ2-4, the V gene TRBV7-2, with TRBD1 as a possible D gene (6 bases). The closer fit of TRBJ2-5 to the DNA end suggests the J call may be wrong. Germline V lookup: CDR1 SGHTA, CDR2 FQGNSA. The CDR3 is made up of 14 amino acids.

The rearrangement joins TRBV5-1 to TRBJ2-1; 9 bases are shared with TRBD1. The J call is doubtful: the DNA matches TRBJ2-5 better. This CDR3 has 16 residues. Germline V CDR1 and CDR2: SGHRS, YFSETQ. The CDR3 here is CASSWGDRAYGETQYF. As DNA, the CDR3 is TGCGCCAGCAGCTGGGGGGACAGGGCCTACGGGGAGACCCAGTACTTC.

About this clonotype: Its ends do not fully match the called genes, so a read error is possible. The CDR3 bases are TGTGCCAGCAGCCGAGTCCGGGGGCGGAGAGGCAAAAATATGCAGTATTTC. Residues: CASSRVRGRRGKNMQYF. The chain is built from TRBV7-2 and TRBJ2-3; TRBD1 or TRBD2 may be the D gene (6 bases each). The CDR3 has 17 residues. The germline V gene encodes CDR1 SGHTA and CDR2 FQGNSA.

Many counts were recorded for this clonotype. The chain couples TRBV12-3 or TRBV12-4 to TRBJ2-1; weak D call: TRBD2 (6 bases). The J call is doubtful: the DNA matches TRBJ2-7 better. CDR3 size: 13 residues. Here the CDR3 DNA reads TGTGCCAGCACCGCGACTAGAGAGGGACGGCAGTACTTC. Encoded protein: CASTATREGRQYF.

This clonotype was seen many times. This chain joins TRBV12-5 and TRBJ2-1; D gene ambiguous. V lost 7 bases and J lost 10, with 17 bases in between. Germline V gene lookup returns CDR1 LGHNT and CDR2 FRNRAP. The CDR3 is 13 amino acids. The CDR3 loop is CASALFASYEQFF. CDR3 sequence (DNA): TGTGCTAGTGCCCTTTTTGCTTCCTACGAGCAGTTCTTC.

This chain connects TRBV11-3 to TRBJ2-5; perhaps TRBD2 as D (7 bases). The V gene lost 4 bases and the J gene lost 4 bases, with 22 bases spanning the gap. The germline CDR1 and CDR2 sequences are SGHNT and YENEEA. The CDR3 contains 17 residues. The CDR3 region is CASSWGGGGGALETQYF. Here the CDR3 DNA reads TGTGCCAGCAGCTGGGGAGGGGGGGGGGGAGCTTTAGAGACCCAGTACTTC. The full variable domain, rest sourced from reference TRBV11-3 and TRBJ2-5, is EAGVVQSPRYKIIEKKQPVAFWCNPISGHNTLYWYLQNLGQGPELLIRYENEEAVDDSQLPKDRFSAERLKGVDSTLKIQPAELGDSAVYLCASSWGGGGGALETQYFGPGTRLLVL.

This clonotype was found many times. The CDR3 region is CASSSEGDTQYF. CDR3 nucleotide sequence: TGTGCCAGCAGTTCGGAGGGGGATACGCAGTATTTT. This sequence joins TRBV6-5 and TRBJ2-3; D possibly corresponds to TRBD2 (6 bases). This CDR3 is built from 12 residues. From germline, CDR1 is MNHEY and CDR2 SVGAGI. V shed 4 bases and J shed 6 bases, with 8 bases lying between them.

This clonotype was seen only a few times. This chain connects TRBV6-1 to TRBJ2-4; 9 bases align to TRBD1. CDR1 and CDR2 (germline): MNHNS, SASEGT. CDR3 length equals 16 residues. V trimming: 2 bases; J trimming: 4 bases; junction bases outside the gene matches: 6. The CDR3 loop is CASSETGTGMKNIQYF. In DNA form, the CDR3 reads TGTGCCAGCAGTGAAACCGGGACAGGGATGAAAAACATTCAGTACTTC.

Ten or more counts support this clonotype. The rearrangement joins TRBV12-3 or TRBV12-4 to TRBJ1-2; TRBD1 is a possible D gene (6 bases). With 10 bases removed from V and 4 bases from J, the gap between germline ends came to 19 bases. CDR3 length: 14 residues. CDR3 DNA: TGTGCCACCTCGAGGGACACCAGCTCCTATGGCTACACCTTC. Amino acids: CATSRDTSSYGYTF.

As for this clonotype: Because the CDR3 is missing its conserved closing phenylalanine or tryptophan, this is likely a read error. No DNA is shown, since the ends of the CDR3 on it are uncertain; the CDR3 is the one TCRdb lists. The gene calls are TRBV7-3 and TRBJ2-5; TRBD1 is the table's D call, not checked against the DNA. Germline values: CDR1 SGHTA, CDR2 FQGTGA. The CDR3 length equals 15 residues, ends included. The CDR3 loop is CASSLSGTNQETQHS.